The next 24 T cell receptor beta chains were all read from a single sample in a study of CD8 T cells in ankylosing spondylitis. One entry per CDR3 protein, called by TCRdb with MiXCR from the 5' RACE reads. The repertoire holds roughly 250,000 distinct CDR3 sequences, with around 7.8% as singletons. Sequences were obtained from blood, either unsorted or a sorted T cell fraction (not recorded which). These receptors were collected from a male donor with ankylosing spondylitis or in good health (not recorded which).

This clonotype was observed many times. The chain carries TRBV10-2 and TRBJ1-5; D is unclear. This CDR3 comprises 12 residues. The germline gives CDR1 WSHSY, CDR2 SAAADI. V was clipped by 6 bases and J by 5 bases, with 8 bases between them. In DNA form, the CDR3 reads TGCGCCAGCAGCAATCCAGATCAGCCCCAGCATTTT. Residues: CASSNPDQPQHF.

This clonotype was detected ten times or more. This chain uses TRBV3-1 with TRBJ2-7; 10 bases are a match to TRBD2. Germline V gives CDR1 LGHDT, CDR2 YNNKEL (reference sequence). The junction had 16 bases not matched to a gene; V was cut back by 1 base and J by 7 bases. The CDR3 is 18 amino acids. The CDR3 region has the DNA TGTGCCAGCAGCCAAGGATCTAGCGGGGGCCTCCCTTTGGGGGAGCAGTACTTC. Translated: CASSQGSSGGLPLGEQYF.

Many counts were recorded for this clonotype. The chain combines TRBV11-1 with TRBJ2-7; D could derive from TRBD1 or TRBD2 (5 bases each). The germline gives CDR1 SGHAT, CDR2 FQDESV (reference sequence). The germline V and J ends were trimmed by 1 base and 3 bases, with 22 bases remaining between them. The CDR3 spans 18 residues. Written as DNA, the CDR3 is TGTGCCAGCAGCTTAGATGGTAGTGGGGACCTACCTCGCTACGAGCAGTACTTC. It translates to CASSLDGSGDLPRYEQYF. Together with reference TRBV11-1 and TRBJ2-7, the CDR3 gives the full variable domain: EAEVAQSPRYKITEKSQAVAFWCDPISGHATLYWYRQILGQGPELLVQFQDESVVDDSQLPKDRFSAERLKGVDSTLKIQPAELGDSAMYLCASSLDGSGDLPRYEQYFGPGTRLTVT.

This clonotype was picked up many times. The chain is built from TRBV12-3 or TRBV12-4 and TRBJ2-6; D call uncertain. The CDR3 is 15 amino acids. V shed 3 bases and J shed 0 bases, with 6 bases lying between them. The CDR3 coding sequence is TGTGCCAGCAGTTTTACTATCTCTGGGGCCAACGTCCTGACTTTC. Its translation: CASSFTISGANVLTF.

This clonotype has ten or more counts. The chain has TRBV7-2 and TRBJ1-4; 9 nucleotides line up with TRBD1. The CDR3 length is 16 residues. The germline gives CDR1 SGHTA, CDR2 FQGNSA. Unmatched junction bases numbered 3, after V lost 1 base and J lost 3 bases. CDR3 coding DNA: TGTGCCAGCAGCTTAGAGGGACAGGGACCTAATGAAAAACTGTTTTTT. It encodes CASSLEGQGPNEKLFF.

This clonotype was counted a few times. The chain has TRBV5-1 and TRBJ2-3; no definite D call. CDR3 length: 14 residues. CDR1 SGHRS and CDR2 YFSETQ come from the germline V gene. V dropped 0 bases and J dropped 2 bases, with 7 bases sitting between them. CDR3 coding DNA: TGCGCCAGCAGCTTGGACAGCTACACAGATACGCAGTATTTT. Its protein is CASSLDSYTDTQYF. The full variable domain, in which reference TRBV5-1 and TRBJ2-3 provide the parts outside the CDR3, is KAGVTQTPRYLIKTRGQQVTLSCSPISGHRSVSWYQQTPGQGLQFLFEYFSETQRNKGNFPGRFSGRQFSNSRSEMNVSTLELGDSALYLCASSLDSYTDTQYFGPGTRLTVL.

This clonotype was counted a few times. This chain connects TRBV7-2 to TRBJ2-7, with TRBD2 matching over 7 bases. Trimming removed 5 bases from V and 0 bases from J; junction bases left unmatched: 4. The CDR3 covers 14 residues. The germline CDR1 and CDR2 sequences are SGHTA and FQGNSA. In DNA, the CDR3 is TGTGCCAGCAGCCCCGGGGGGAGCTCCTACGAGCAGTACTTC. The encoded protein is CASSPGGSSYEQYF. The full variable domain, with the rest looked up from reference TRBV7-2 and TRBJ2-7, is GAGVSQSPSNKVTEKGKDVELRCDPISGHTALYWYRQSLGQGLEFLIYFQGNSAPDKSGLPSDRFSAERTGGSVSTLTIQRTQQEDSAVYLCASSPGGSSYEQYFGPGTRLTVT.

This clonotype was observed at least ten times. The CDR3 is CSGEGVATMVGGYTF. Written as DNA, the CDR3 is TGCAGTGGTGAAGGGGTGGCAACTATGGTGGGTGGCTACACCTTC. The J gene is TRBJ1-2, the V gene TRBV20-1; D is possibly TRBD1 (5 bases). The germline gives CDR1 DFQATT, CDR2 SNEGSKA (reference sequence). The germline V and J ends were trimmed by 7 bases and 7 bases, with 25 bases remaining between them. This CDR3 comprises 15 residues.

The chain combines TRBV7-3 with TRBJ2-2, with 8 bases identical to TRBD2. This CDR3 is built from 22 residues. V gave up 1 base and J gave up 3 bases; unmatched junction bases: 22. CDR1 and CDR2 (germline): SGHTA, FQGTGA. CDR3 nucleotide sequence: TGTGCCAGCAGCTTAAGGCGGTTCGGCGGGAGGACCCCCAAAACGGACACCGGGGAGCTGTTTTTT. It specifies CASSLRRFGGRTPKTDTGELFF.

This clonotype came up many times. This CDR3 reads CSARVLAANNEQFF. The CDR3 DNA sequence: TGCAGTGCTAGAGTGCTAGCGGCAAACAATGAGCAGTTCTTC. The chain joins TRBV20-1 to TRBJ2-1, with 7 bases fitting TRBD2. The germline gives CDR1 DFQATT, CDR2 SNEGSKA (reference sequence). V gave up 1 base and J gave up 5 bases; unmatched junction bases: 5. CDR3 length: 14 amino acids.

This clonotype was counted ten times or more. This chain links TRBV14 with TRBJ1-4, with a tentative D call TRBD1 (5 bases). V lost 4 bases and J 7 bases, leaving 16 bases between the germline ends. Germline CDR1 SGHDN, CDR2 FVKESK. The CDR3 is made up of 15 amino acids. Written as DNA, the CDR3 is TGTGCCAGCAGCCGTGGGGGGTTACAGCTTGAAAAACTGTTTTTT. It specifies CASSRGGLQLEKLFF. The full variable domain, its missing parts supplied by reference TRBV14 and TRBJ1-4, is EAGVTQFPSHSVIEKGQTVTLRCDPISGHDNLYWYRRVMGKEIKFLLHFVKESKQDESGMPNNRFLAERTGGTYSTLKVQPAELEDSGVYFCASSRGGLQLEKLFFGSGTQLSVL.

This clonotype has more than one count but fewer than ten. The chain links TRBV6-5 to TRBJ2-1; 11 positions match TRBD2. The CDR3 extends over 16 amino acids. Per germline, CDR1 MNHEY and CDR2 SVGAGI. With V trimmed by 1 base and J by 1 base, 0 bases remained unmatched. CDR3 in DNA: TGTGCCAGCAGTTACTTAGCGGGGGGGTCCTACAATGAGCAGTTCTTC. It codes for CASSYLAGGSYNEQFF.

This clonotype has more than one count but fewer than ten. The chain is built from TRBV7-2 and TRBJ1-2, with 7 bases that match TRBD1. V dropped 5 bases and J dropped 3; count of bases not matched to a gene: 15. The germline V gene encodes CDR1 SGHTA and CDR2 FQGNSA. The CDR3 totals 17 residues. DNA for the CDR3: TGTGCCAGCAGCGACACCCAATTACAGGGGTACTACTATGGCTACACCTTC. Encoded protein: CASSDTQLQGYYYGYTF.

This clonotype was seen more than once but under ten times. V usage is TRBV7-3 and J usage is TRBJ2-5, with D unclear. V lost 6 bases to trimming and J lost 5 bases, with 7 bases between them. This CDR3 has 11 amino acids. The germline V gene has CDR1 SGHTA and CDR2 FQGTGA. The CDR3 reads CASRPEETQYF. Here the CDR3 DNA reads TGTGCCAGCAGACCTGAGGAGACCCAGTACTTC.

The chain carries TRBV20-1 and TRBJ2-3; 9 bases map to TRBD2. Trimming removed 0 bases from V and 5 bases from J; junction bases left unmatched: 3. The CDR3 sequence is 14 residues long. Per the germline V gene, CDR1 is DFQATT and CDR2 is SNEGSKA (reference sequence). CDR3 amino acids: CSARDPLAGDTQYF. The DNA for the CDR3 is TGCAGTGCTAGAGATCCACTAGCGGGAGATACGCAGTATTTT.

The chain has TRBV12-3 or TRBV12-4 and TRBJ2-1; unclear D gene. The V and J ends lost 6 bases and 4 bases respectively, with 16 bases between them. This CDR3 is 15 amino acids long. DNA for the CDR3: TGTGCCAGCAGGCCCAGCTGGAGAGGTTACAATGAGCAGTTCTTC. Encoded protein: CASRPSWRGYNEQFF.

This clonotype occurred many times. The chain carries TRBV10-2 and TRBJ1-5; weak D call: TRBD1 (5 bases). Looked up from germline, CDR1 is WSHSY and CDR2 is SAAADI. The length of the CDR3 is 17 residues. V dropped 0 bases and J dropped 0 bases, with 12 bases sitting between them. The CDR3 sequence is CASSESWGSNSNQPQHF. The CDR3 DNA reads TGCGCCAGCAGTGAGTCGTGGGGCAGCAATAGCAATCAGCCCCAGCATTTT.

This clonotype was recorded many times. V usage is TRBV20-1 and J usage is TRBJ1-1, with D unclear. V lost 1 base and J 0 bases, leaving 3 bases between the germline ends. Germline V gene lookup returns CDR1 DFQATT and CDR2 SNEGSKA (reference sequence). The CDR3 contains 12 residues. Written as DNA, the CDR3 is TGCAGTGCTAGAGGACTGAACACTGAAGCTTTCTTT. Translated, it gives CSARGLNTEAFF.

This clonotype was detected many times. J is TRBJ2-7 and V is TRBV20-1; 11 bases are shared with TRBD2. This CDR3 is 13 amino acids long. CDR1 is DFQATT, CDR2 SNEGSKA, per germline (reference sequence). Trimming at V came to 6 bases and at J to 4 bases, leaving 5 bases not matched to a gene. Here the CDR3 DNA reads TGCAGTGCAACTAGCGGGAGTGCTTACGAGCAGTACTTC. Encoded protein: CSATSGSAYEQYF.

This clonotype was seen ten or more times. CDR3 loop: CASSPLGREGNEQFF. The CDR3 DNA is TGTGCCAGCAGTCCCCTTGGTAGGGAAGGCAATGAGCAGTTCTTC. This chain links TRBV7-9 with TRBJ2-1; D is uncertain. V lost 6 bases and J lost 6, with 18 bases in between. Per germline, CDR1 SEHNR and CDR2 FQNEAQ (reference sequence). The CDR3 consists of 15 residues.

V is TRBV4-1 and J is TRBJ2-4; 11 nucleotides align to TRBD1. The V gene end was trimmed by 0 bases and the J gene end by 6 bases; junction bases not matched to a gene: 1. The germline gives CDR1 MGHRA, CDR2 YSYEKL. The CDR3 loop spans 15 amino acids. CDR3 DNA: TGCGCCAGCAGCCAAGAGGGGACAGGGGGAAACATTCAGTACTTC. Translating it yields CASSQEGTGGNIQYF.

This clonotype showed up just a few times. The gene calls are TRBV7-9 and TRBJ2-2; D remains ambiguous. Germline V gene lookup returns CDR1 SEHNR and CDR2 FQNEAQ (reference sequence). Between the trimmed V and J ends, which lost 5 bases and 4 bases, there was a span of 11 bases. The CDR3 loop spans 14 amino acids. The CDR3 loop reads CASSITGSTGELFF. In DNA, the CDR3 is TGTGCCAGCAGCATAACGGGCAGCACCGGGGAGCTGTTTTTT.

Ten or more counts support this clonotype. The chain joins TRBV5-1 to TRBJ2-1; D gene unclear. This CDR3 spans 15 amino acids. Per the germline V gene, CDR1 is SGHRS and CDR2 is YFSETQ. V shed 1 base and J shed 7 bases, with 15 bases lying between them. The CDR3 DNA sequence: TGCGCCAGCAGCTTGTCCGCCACACTTTGGAATGAGCAGTTCTTC. This translates into CASSLSATLWNEQFF.

This clonotype was detected ten times or more. J is TRBJ2-7 and V is TRBV3-1, with no clear D. Germline V gene data show CDR1 as LGHDT and CDR2 as YNNKEL (reference sequence). CDR3 size: 14 residues. Trimming left V 0 bases short and J 1 base short, with 7 bases between. DNA for the CDR3: TGTGCCAGCAGCCAAGATCCAGGTTCCTACGAGCAGTACTTC. This codes for CASSQDPGSYEQYF.